The source of this TCR beta chain is a study of identical twins. Trimming cost V 0 bases and J 0 bases; bases outside gene matches: 7. Germline V gene data show CDR1 as LGHNA and CDR2 as YSLEER. CDR3 length equals 18 residues. This clonotype was counted a few times. A universal primer site was created by template switching, with the cDNA bearing unique molecular identifiers. One entry per CDR3 protein results from TCRdb running MiXCR on the 5' RACE reads. This sample has 200,000 to 250,000 distinct CDR3 sequences, with approximately 12% found just once. The data also belong to a second study, concerning yellow fever vaccine responses in identical twins.

The specimen was memory (CD45RO+) T cells sorted from blood. The rearrangement links TRBV4-3 to TRBJ2-1, with TRBD2 identical over 8 bases. This TCR was sampled from a woman aged 18-29 years in good health. For the CDR3, the DNA is TGCGCCAGCAGCCAAGATACTAGCGGAAAGTACTCCTACAATGAGCAGTTCTTC. Encoded protein: CASSQDTSGKYSYNEQFF.